A selection of T cell receptor beta chains follows, all from one sample in a study of blood T cells in healthy people across ages. Using its own MiXCR run on the 5' RACE reads, TCRdb lists one record per CDR3 protein. The top ten hold approximately 14% of the sample, which has over 950,000 distinct CDR3 sequences, around two fifths seen once. Sequencing was done on a sample of blood. These receptors were obtained from a young man in good health. CDR3s leave out the opening cysteine and the closing phenylalanine or tryptophan. A D gene is named only where the DNA matches it firmly. Clone size is shown for a subset of rows, as once, few, many or a class of expanded clone.

j_call clone_size v_call d_call cdr3_aa
TRBJ1-2 . TRBV6-1 TRBD1 ASSERGQGGGYT
TRBJ1-1 . TRBV5-1 . ASSGRADLTEAF
TRBJ1-3 . TRBV12-3/TRBV12-4 . ASSSLAALSGNTIY
TRBJ1-4 . TRBV5-1 . ASSLEPGRINEKLF
TRBJ1-6 . TRBV5-1 TRBD1 ASSSTGTGDSPLH
TRBJ2-5 . TRBV24-1 . ATSSGHGQETQY
TRBJ2-7 . TRBV20-1 . SARDRKSTYEQY
TRBJ2-7 once TRBV20-1 TRBD1 SAMRGQGDEQY
TRBJ2-3 . TRBV7-6 . ASSLSGLGLVAADTQY
TRBJ1-5 . TRBV6-2/TRBV6-3 . ASSFHLQGRGGYNQPQH
TRBJ1-5 many TRBV7-9 TRBD1 ASSLGGPGNQPQH
TRBJ2-5 . TRBV2 . ASSVLGDEQY
TRBJ2-1 . TRBV4-3 . ASSEEGPSSYNEQF
TRBJ2-2 once TRBV2 TRBD1 ASSELGQTDANTGELF
TRBJ1-2 . TRBV20-1 TRBD1 SARRQGDVYGYT
. . TRBV7-2 . ASSQGRQGKSYEQY
TRBJ1-5 . TRBV10-2 TRBD1 ASSDKDRGSNQPQH
TRBJ2-5 . TRBV5-1 TRBD1 ASSLNRGDGNEQY
TRBJ2-3 . TRBV15 . ATSRTPGAYHTDTQY
TRBJ2-2 few TRBV9 . ASSVREGSTGELF
TRBJ2-1 few TRBV5-1 TRBD2 ASSFSIGTSFLNEQF
TRBJ2-1 . TRBV6-2/TRBV6-3 . ASSYSYLRGSYNEQF
TRBJ1-5 . TRBV20-1 . SARDAKGDQPQH
TRBJ2-7 . TRBV9 . ASSASGAAYNEQY
TRBJ1-2 few TRBV7-6 . ASSLAPGSANYGYT
TRBJ2-1 . TRBV5-1 . ASSSAPGFVDEQF
TRBJ1-4 few TRBV15 TRBD1 ATNPSGGEKLF
. . TRBV7-3 . ASSLAGIDYEQY
TRBJ2-1 . TRBV5-1 TRBD2 ASSLELAGGLDEQF
TRBJ1-6 many TRBV7-2 . ASSLDTNSPLH
TRBJ2-7 few TRBV28 . ASSLNPWDYEQY
TRBJ1-2 once TRBV28 . ASRAGYPYGYT
TRBJ2-2 . TRBV10-3 TRBD2 AISNGQPTSGGFRTGELF
TRBJ2-7 once TRBV4-3 . ASSQETGDEQY
TRBJ1-1 . TRBV11-1 TRBD1 ASSPRRTGGRTEAF
TRBJ1-2 many TRBV10-3 . AIGTDYGYT
TRBJ1-4 . TRBV4-3 TRBD1 ASSQGMAGGEKLF
TRBJ2-7 once TRBV3-1 TRBD2 ASSHTTGTSGFERY
TRBJ1-4 . TRBV5-1 . ASSPGVREKLF
TRBJ2-3 . TRBV29-1 . SVNRQGAEDTQY
TRBJ1-5 few TRBV9 . ASSVDLGNQPQH
TRBJ1-2 . TRBV30 TRBD1 AWKGQGINYGYT
. few TRBV18 . ASSPDGHYEQY
TRBJ1-2 few TRBV12-3/TRBV12-4 . ASSLVLKTGYT
TRBJ1-4 few TRBV12-3/TRBV12-4 . ASSPHQIFVGKANEKLF
TRBJ2-7 . TRBV20-1 . SARSRTYKQY
TRBJ2-3 many TRBV28 . ASSWGRTDTQY
TRBJ2-7 . TRBV25-1 . AGSESGRYEQY
TRBJ1-6 once TRBV12-3/TRBV12-4 . ACSFHPGRAYNSPLH
TRBJ2-1 . TRBV24-1 TRBD2 ATSDPGLAGGQF
TRBJ1-1 . TRBV12-3/TRBV12-4 . ASREKGGVVAEAF
TRBJ2-4 . TRBV19 . ASSLDAVAKNIQY
TRBJ1-1 few TRBV7-3 TRBD1 ASSADRDSPPTEAF
TRBJ1-2 . TRBV7-2 TRBD1 ASNRKTGVHGYT
TRBJ2-7 few TRBV12-3/TRBV12-4 TRBD1 ASSLGDRGGSYEQY